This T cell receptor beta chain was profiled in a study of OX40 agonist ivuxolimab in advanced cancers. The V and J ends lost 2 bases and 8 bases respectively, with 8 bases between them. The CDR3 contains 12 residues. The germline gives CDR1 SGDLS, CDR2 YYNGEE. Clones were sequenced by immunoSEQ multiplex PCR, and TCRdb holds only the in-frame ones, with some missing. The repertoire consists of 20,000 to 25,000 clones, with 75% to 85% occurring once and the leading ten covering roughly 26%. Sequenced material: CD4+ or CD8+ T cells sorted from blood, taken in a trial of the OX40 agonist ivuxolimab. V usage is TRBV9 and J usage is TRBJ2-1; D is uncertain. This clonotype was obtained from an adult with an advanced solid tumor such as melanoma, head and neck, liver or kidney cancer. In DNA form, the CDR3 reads TGTGCCAGCAGCGTTCGATCCCATGAGCAGTTCTTC. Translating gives CASSVRSHEQFF.